This is a list of T cell receptor beta chains from one sample in a study of shared clonotypes between healthy human individuals. Libraries were prepared by immunoSEQ multiplex PCR; TCRdb keeps only in-frame clonotypes and omits some of them. The sample shows about 680,000 clones, 92% of them seen only once. Sequenced input: naive CD8+ T cells sorted from blood. These receptors all stem from a man aged 30 to 45 in good health. The CDR3 runs from the conserved cysteine through the conserved F or W. The order of the fields is V gene, clone size, D gene, J gene, CDR3 DNA, CDR3 protein. A D gene is named only where the DNA matches it firmly. Where a row states a size, it is once, few, many or the class of an expanded clone; other rows omit it.

>TRBV4-2|-|-|TRBJ2-2
TGTGCCAGCAGCCAAAATTCGGTAGCCGGGGAGCTGTTTTTT
CASSQNSVAGELFF
>TRBV6-4|few|-|TRBJ2-1
TGTGCCAGCAGTGACTCTAGCTACAATGAGCAGTTCTTC
CASSDSSYNEQFF
>TRBV28|-|TRBD2|TRBJ2-1
TGTGCCAGCAGTTCATTAGGGTGGGGACTAGCGGGAAATTTAGTAGCGGGGGAGCAGTTCTTC
CASSSLGWGLAGNLVAGEQFF
>TRBV10-3|-|TRBD1|TRBJ2-7
TGTGCCATCAGTGAGCCCGGAGACAGGGGGGGGCACGAGCAGTACTTC
CAISEPGDRGGHEQYF
>TRBV10-1|-|TRBD2|TRBJ2-3
TGCGCCAGCAGTGAGTCCCGCCCGGGGACTAGCGGGCTCACAGATACGCAGTATTTT
CASSESRPGTSGLTDTQYF
>TRBV7-9|few|TRBD1|TRBJ2-1
TGTGCCAGCAGCATCGTCCAGGGGGTTGATGAGCAGTTCTTC
CASSIVQGVDEQFF
>TRBV13|-|TRBD1|TRBJ2-5
TGTGCCAGCAGCCAAGGCCTTTTGGGACAGCTACAAGAGACCCAGTACTTC
CASSQGLLGQLQETQYF
>TRBV7-5|-|-|TRBJ2-7
TGTGTCAGAAGCACAGGGACTAGCGGTGCGTACTTC
CVRSTGTSGAYF
>TRBV5-1|-|TRBD2|TRBJ2-1
TGCGCCAGCAGCTTACGGACTAGCGAATCCTACAATGAGCAGTTCTTC
CASSLRTSESYNEQFF
>TRBV6-5|-|-|TRBJ1-5
TGTGCCAGCAGTTACCAGGGCGACGGCAGTCAGCCCCAGCATTTT
CASSYQGDGSQPQHF
>TRBV7-9|-|-|TRBJ2-3
TGTGCCAGCAGCTCCGCCCGACCAGATACGCAGTATTTT
CASSSARPDTQYF
>TRBV27|-|-|TRBJ2-1
TGTGCCAGCAGTCAATGGGGCGGGAAGACCTACAATGAGCAGTTCTTC
CASSQWGGKTYNEQFF
>TRBV7-8|-|-|TRBJ2-1
TGTGCCAGCAGCTCTGGGGACCGAGACTTAAACAATGAGCAGTTCTTC
CASSSGDRDLNNEQFF
>TRBV5-1|once|-|TRBJ1-1
TGCGCCAGCAGCTTGGACGGTCCCACACTCGAAGCTTTCTTT
CASSLDGPTLEAFF
>TRBV5-4|-|TRBD1|TRBJ2-7
TGTGCCAGCAGCTGGGACAGGGGTTACGAGCAGTACTTC
CASSWDRGYEQYF
>TRBV4-1|-|TRBD1|TRBJ2-7
TGCGCCAGCAGCGACGGACAGGGTGGGTACGAGCAGTACTTC
CASSDGQGGYEQYF
>TRBV28|-|-|TRBJ2-1
TGTGCCAGCACCACTCCCCTCGGGGACCTTCCCTCCTACAATGAGCAGTTCTTC
CASTTPLGDLPSYNEQFF
>TRBV7-6|-|TRBD2|TRBJ2-1
TGTGCCAGCAGCTTAGTGGGGACGCCACCGGGACTAGAAAACAATGAGCAGTTCTTC
CASSLVGTPPGLENNEQFF
>TRBV28|-|-|TRBJ2-2
TGTGCCAGCAGCCTAACAGGGCACGGGGAGCTGTTTTTT
CASSLTGHGELFF
>TRBV7-9|once|-|TRBJ1-5
TGTGCCAGCAGCGACTCACGTCAGCCCCAGCATTTT
CASSDSRQPQHF
>TRBV30|-|TRBD1|TRBJ2-1
TGTGCCTGGAGTGTGGGACAGGCCCCTTACAATGAGCAGTTCTTC
CAWSVGQAPYNEQFF
>TRBV2|-|TRBD1|TRBJ1-5
TGTGCCAGCACCCGGCCCGGACAGGGGGACCAGCCCCAGCATTTT
CASTRPGQGDQPQHF
>TRBV7-8|-|-|TRBJ1-1
TGTGCCAGCAGCTTGGGGGTACTCACTGAAGCTTTCTTT
CASSLGVLTEAFF
>TRBV28|-|-|TRBJ2-3
TGTGCCAGCAGCTTTCGCCCGGATACGCAGTATTTT
CASSFRPDTQYF
>TRBV7-7|-|-|TRBJ1-5
TGTGCTAGCAGCTGCTCAGGGTGTCTTAGCAATCAGCCCCAGCATTTT
CASSCSGCLSNQPQHF
>TRBV7-9|-|-|TRBJ2-1
TGTGCCAGCAGCTTAGATCGGGGAATGTTTAGGTTCTTC
CASSLDRGMFRFF
>TRBV7-3|-|-|TRBJ1-2
TGTGCCAGCAGCTTAGGGTTCAGAGCTAACTATGGCTACACCTTC
CASSLGFRANYGYTF
>TRBV27|-|-|TRBJ1-5
TGTGCCAGCAGCCAAGACGGGGGCAGGCAGCCCCAGCATTTT
CASSQDGGRQPQHF
>TRBV28|-|-|TRBJ1-2
TGTGCCAGCAGTCCACAAAAGGGGTGGTGGATCTATGGCTACACCTTC
CASSPQKGWWIYGYTF
>TRBV10-3|few|-|TRBJ2-2
TGTGCCATCAGTGGCCAGGAGAACACCGGGGAGCTGTTTTTT
CAISGQENTGELFF
>TRBV6-1|-|-|TRBJ2-7
TGTGCCAGCAGTGAATTTCCAACCTACGAGCAGTACTTC
CASSEFPTYEQYF
>TRBV10-3|-|TRBD1|TRBJ2-7
TGTGCCATCAGGTCGACAGGGGGACTATACGAGCAGTACTTC
CAIRSTGGLYEQYF
>TRBV27|-|-|TRBJ2-5
TGTGCCAGCAGCAATGGCCAAGCGGAGACCCAGTACTTC
CASSNGQAETQYF
>TRBV7-9|-|-|TRBJ1-1
TGTGCCAGCAGCCCTGAACCTACCCCAGACACTGAAGCTTTCTTT
CASSPEPTPDTEAFF
>TRBV13|-|TRBD2|TRBJ2-4
TGTGCCAGCAGCTTAGAGGCTAGCGGGAAAAACATTCAGTACTTC
CASSLEASGKNIQYF
>TRBV7-9|-|TRBD2|TRBJ2-1
TGTGCCAGCAGAGATGCCCTAGCGGGTTTCGATGAGCAGTTCTTC
CASRDALAGFDEQFF
>TRBV27|-|-|TRBJ2-7
TGTGCCAGCAGTCCGGGGTTCTCTATATACGAGCAGTACTTC
CASSPGFSIYEQYF
>TRBV7-2|-|-|TRBJ2-7
TGTGCCAGCAGCTTATCTATTTACGAGCAGTACTTC
CASSLSIYEQYF
>TRBV7-8|-|-|TRBJ2-1
TGTGCCAGCATTCTTGGGGCGGGCAATGAGCAGTTCTTC
CASILGAGNEQFF
>TRBV14|-|-|TRBJ1-2
TGTGCCAGCAGCCAAGATCTGCTCTCCGGAAACTATGGCTACACCTTC
CASSQDLLSGNYGYTF
>TRBV7-6|-|TRBD1|TRBJ2-7
TGTGCCAGCAGCCCATTCCCGGGACAGGGGGGGAAGGCCTACGAGCAGTACTTC
CASSPFPGQGGKAYEQYF
>TRBV7-8|-|-|TRBJ2-2
TGTGCCAGCAGCCCGAGGCCCGGGGAGCTGTTTTTT
CASSPRPGELFF
>TRBV7-9|-|-|TRBJ1-2
TGTGCCAGCAGCTTACAGCCCCTGGGAGCTAACTATGGCTACACCTTC
CASSLQPLGANYGYTF
>TRBV4-1|-|TRBD1|TRBJ2-1
TGCGCCAGCAGACTCACAGGGGTCAATGAGCAGTTCTTC
CASRLTGVNEQFF
>TRBV7-7|-|TRBD2|TRBJ2-1
TGTGCTAGCAGCCTAATCCCGGGACTAGCGGGAGACAATGAGCAGTTCTTC
CASSLIPGLAGDNEQFF
>TRBV30|-|-|TRBJ2-1
TGTGCCTGGAGTCGAGCCTTCAGGAGCTCCTACAATGAGCAGTTCTTC
CAWSRAFRSSYNEQFF
>TRBV27|-|TRBD2|TRBJ2-3
TGTGCCAGCAGTTCCCCGAATGGCGGGAGGGCAACAGATACGCAGTATTTT
CASSSPNGGRATDTQYF
>TRBV10-3|-|-|TRBJ2-3
TGTGCCATCAGTGATCCGGGGGATTACACAGATACGCAGTATTTT
CAISDPGDYTDTQYF
>TRBV4-1|-|TRBD2|TRBJ2-1
TGCGCCAGCAGCCAGGGTAGCGGGAATTACAATGAGCAGTTCTTC
CASSQGSGNYNEQFF